These T cell receptor beta chains were read from a single sample in a study of blood T cell repertoires in COVID-19. Some clones are missing from TCRdb's copy, which holds only in-frame ones; the method was immunoSEQ multiplex PCR. The table lists some 74,000 clones, 83% of them singletons, with around two fifths in the top ten. Source material: peripheral blood. These receptors were taken from a man older than 75 with acute or convalescent COVID-19. The CDR3 runs from the conserved cysteine through the conserved F or W. Fields, in order: D gene, V gene, J gene, clone size, CDR3 protein, CDR3 DNA. D genes are given only for firm matches. Rows give clone size only sometimes, using once, few, many, or a class for an expanded clone.

d_gene: -; v_gene: TRBV6-1; j_gene: TRBJ1-4; abundance: -; CDR3aa: CAGGGATGEKLFF; CDR3nt: TGTGCCGGAGGGGGGGCTACAGGTGAAAAACTGTTTTTT
d_gene: TRBD1; v_gene: TRBV19; j_gene: TRBJ1-2; abundance: once; CDR3aa: CASSIGQGPFGYGYTF; CDR3nt: TGTGCCAGTAGTATAGGACAGGGCCCCTTTGGATATGGCTACACCTTC
d_gene: -; v_gene: TRBV6-5; j_gene: TRBJ2-3; abundance: once; CDR3aa: CASSSAGGWSDTQYF; CDR3nt: TGTGCCAGCAGTTCCGCCGGGGGATGGTCAGATACGCAGTATTTT
d_gene: TRBD1; v_gene: TRBV18; j_gene: TRBJ1-5; abundance: few; CDR3aa: CASSPGTGKSQPQHF; CDR3nt: TGTGCCAGCTCACCTGGGACAGGGAAAAGCCAGCCCCAGCATTTT
d_gene: -; v_gene: TRBV3-1/TRBV3-2; j_gene: TRBJ1-2; abundance: -; CDR3aa: CASSQEGAVYGYTF; CDR3nt: TGTGCCAGCAGCCAAGAGGGGGCAGTTTACGGCTACACCTTC
d_gene: -; v_gene: TRBV25-1; j_gene: TRBJ1-2; abundance: -; CDR3aa: CASSEYKGGRANYGYTF; CDR3nt: TGTGCCAGCAGTGAATATAAGGGGGGGCGAGCTAACTATGGCTACACCTTC
d_gene: -; v_gene: TRBV6-5; j_gene: TRBJ2-5; abundance: -; CDR3aa: CASTLQGGERETQYF; CDR3nt: TGTGCCAGCACCTTACAGGGAGGGGAACGAGAGACCCAGTACTTC
d_gene: TRBD1; v_gene: TRBV2; j_gene: TRBJ1-1; abundance: -; CDR3aa: CASSVEGADTEAFF; CDR3nt: TGTGCCAGCAGTGTAGAGGGGGCTGACACTGAAGCTTTCTTT
d_gene: -; v_gene: TRBV3-1/TRBV3-2; j_gene: TRBJ2-3; abundance: -; CDR3aa: CASSQALGGTDTQYF; CDR3nt: TGTGCCAGCAGCCAAGCTCTAGGAGGCACAGATACGCAGTATTTT
d_gene: TRBD1; v_gene: TRBV28; j_gene: TRBJ1-5; abundance: once; CDR3aa: CASKPSTGESQPQHF; CDR3nt: TGTGCCAGCAAACCCTCGACAGGGGAAAGTCAGCCCCAGCATTTT
d_gene: -; v_gene: TRBV6-1; j_gene: TRBJ1-2; abundance: -; CDR3aa: CASSETVRNYGYTF; CDR3nt: TGTGCCAGCAGTGAAACGGTACGAAACTATGGCTACACCTTC
d_gene: -; v_gene: TRBV2; j_gene: TRBJ1-1; abundance: -; CDR3aa: CASSEQGKAEAFF; CDR3nt: TGTGCCAGCAGTGAACAGGGAAAGGCTGAAGCTTTCTTT
d_gene: -; v_gene: TRBV18; j_gene: TRBJ2-5; abundance: -; CDR3aa: CASSPRQGETQYF; CDR3nt: TGTGCCAGCTCACCACGGCAGGGAGAGACCCAGTACTTC
d_gene: -; v_gene: TRBV5-1; j_gene: TRBJ2-5; abundance: few; CDR3aa: CASSLEGETQYF; CDR3nt: TGCGCCAGCAGCTTAGAGGGAGAGACCCAGTACTTC
d_gene: TRBD2; v_gene: TRBV2; j_gene: TRBJ2-7; abundance: few; CDR3aa: CASTPGGITYEQYF; CDR3nt: TGTGCCAGCACCCCGGGGGGGATCACCTACGAGCAGTACTTC
d_gene: TRBD1; v_gene: TRBV6-4; j_gene: TRBJ1-2; abundance: -; CDR3aa: CASSDTTGANYGYTF; CDR3nt: TGTGCCAGCAGTGATACGACAGGGGCTAACTATGGCTACACCTTC
d_gene: TRBD1; v_gene: TRBV18; j_gene: TRBJ1-1; abundance: -; CDR3aa: CASSPGQGMNTEAFF; CDR3nt: TGTGCCAGCTCTCCCGGACAGGGAATGAACACTGAAGCTTTCTTT
d_gene: -; v_gene: TRBV5-8; j_gene: TRBJ1-4; abundance: -; CDR3aa: CASSPGTGANEKLFF; CDR3nt: TGTGCCAGCAGCCCGGGGACTGGTGCTAATGAAAAACTGTTTTTT
d_gene: -; v_gene: TRBV7-3; j_gene: TRBJ1-1; abundance: few; CDR3aa: CASSLSASGGTEAFF; CDR3nt: TGTGCCAGCAGCTTAAGCGCCTCGGGGGGGACTGAAGCTTTCTTT
d_gene: TRBD2; v_gene: TRBV7-2; j_gene: TRBJ2-2; abundance: -; CDR3aa: CASSSPGLAGGTGELFF; CDR3nt: TGTGCCAGCAGCAGTCCGGGACTAGCGGGGGGGACCGGGGAGCTGTTTTTT
d_gene: TRBD1; v_gene: TRBV5-5; j_gene: TRBJ2-7; abundance: -; CDR3aa: CASSWTGEEQYF; CDR3nt: TGTGCCAGCAGCTGGACAGGTGAGGAGCAGTACTTC
d_gene: -; v_gene: TRBV5-1; j_gene: TRBJ2-1; abundance: -; CDR3aa: CASSFLGGNEQFF; CDR3nt: TGCGCCAGCAGCTTTCTGGGGGGCAATGAGCAGTTCTTC
d_gene: -; v_gene: TRBV9; j_gene: TRBJ2-3; abundance: -; CDR3aa: CASSVADDTGTDTQYF; CDR3nt: TGTGCCAGCAGCGTAGCAGATGACACTGGCACAGATACGCAGTATTTT
d_gene: -; v_gene: TRBV14; j_gene: TRBJ2-5; abundance: -; CDR3aa: CASSQDRVRKETQYF; CDR3nt: TGTGCCAGCAGCCAAGACAGGGTTCGAAAAGAGACCCAGTACTTC
d_gene: TRBD1; v_gene: TRBV6-1; j_gene: TRBJ1-2; abundance: -; CDR3aa: CASSEGTGGSYGYTF; CDR3nt: TGTGCCAGCAGTGAAGGGACAGGGGGAAGTTATGGCTACACCTTC
d_gene: -; v_gene: TRBV5-6; j_gene: TRBJ2-3; abundance: once; CDR3aa: CASSLRLSTDTQYF; CDR3nt: TGTGCCAGCAGCTTACGACTTAGCACAGATACGCAGTATTTT
d_gene: -; v_gene: TRBV30; j_gene: TRBJ1-3; abundance: few; CDR3aa: CAWSRTRDSGNTIYF; CDR3nt: TGTGCCTGGAGTCGGACTCGAGACTCTGGAAACACCATATATTTT